A single sample gave rise to the 28 T cell receptor beta chains below, sequenced in a study of blood T cell repertoires in COVID-19. Assay: immunoSEQ multiplex PCR; the TCRdb copy retains only in-frame clones and omits some. The sample holds about 200,000 clones; approximately 90% are singletons and the top ten take about 4.5%. The sequenced sample was peripheral blood. Source of these receptors: a human donor in a cohort sampled during active COVID-19.

The rearrangement uses TRBV20-1 and TRBJ2-2; 7 positions match TRBD1. The CDR3 spans 14 residues. CDR1 DFQATT and CDR2 SNEGSKA come from the germline V gene (reference sequence). V lost 3 bases, J lost 6 bases, and 7 bases stayed unmatched. CDR3 in amino acids: CSASTTGKSGELFF. The CDR3 region has the DNA TGCAGTGCTAGTACGACAGGGAAATCCGGGGAGCTGTTTTTT.

The rearrangement links TRBV5-1 to TRBJ1-3; D remains unclear. Trimming cost V 1 base and J 6 bases, with 11 bases left between them. Looked up from germline, CDR1 is SGHRS and CDR2 is YFSETQ. The CDR3 extends over 14 amino acids. Here the CDR3 reads CASSLTETKNTIYF. The CDR3 nucleotides are TGCGCCAGCAGCTTGACAGAGACGAAAAACACCATATATTTT.

This chain connects TRBV6-5 to TRBJ1-2; possibly TRBD1 for D (6 bases). V lost 2 bases and J lost 6, with 10 bases in between. The CDR3 totals 13 residues. Germline values: CDR1 MNHEY, CDR2 SVGAGI. CDR3 coding DNA: TGTGCCAGCAGTTACAGTGCAGGGGATGGCTACACCTTC. Translation gives CASSYSAGDGYTF.

This chain uses TRBV6-5 with TRBJ1-4, with D unresolved. The CDR3 contains 14 residues. Germline CDR1 and CDR2: MNHEY and SVGAGI. Trimming shortened V by 5 bases and J by 3 bases, and 10 bases separated the two germline ends. CDR3 bases: TGTGCCAGCAGTCAGAGAGGGCCTAATGAAAAACTGTTTTTT. Its protein is CASSQRGPNEKLFF.

The rearrangement uses TRBV5-6 and TRBJ2-7; a possible D gene is TRBD2 (6 bases). This CDR3 is 15 amino acids long. Germline V gene data show CDR1 as SGHDT and CDR2 as YYEEEE. With 3 bases removed from V and 6 bases from J, the gap between germline ends came to 19 bases. CDR3 sequence (DNA): TGTGCCAGCAGCTATCCGGGACTCCACCAGGCCGAGCAGTACTTC. It codes for CASSYPGLHQAEQYF.

The chain links TRBV30 to TRBJ2-3, with TRBD2 identical over 9 bases. The CDR3 loop spans 16 amino acids. Per germline, CDR1 GTSNPN and CDR2 SVGIG (reference sequence). J gave up 8 bases and V 0 bases, and 12 bases lay outside the gene matches. For the CDR3, the DNA is TGTGCCTGGAGTGTACAGGCGGGAGGGCGCAGGGGTACGCAGTATTTT. Protein sequence: CAWSVQAGGRRGTQYF.

J is TRBJ1-1 and V is TRBV10-3; D is perhaps TRBD1 (6 bases). CDR1 ENHRY and CDR2 SYGVKD come from the germline V gene. The CDR3 length is 15 residues. Trimming removed 4 bases from V and 0 bases from J, with 12 bases in between. CDR3 nucleotide sequence: TGTGCCATCAGTGGGGCACAGGGCCTGAACACTGAAGCTTTCTTT. Translating it yields CAISGAQGLNTEAFF.

The V call is TRBV9, the J call TRBJ2-2, with 10 bases matching TRBD2. Germline-derived CDR1 and CDR2 are SGDLS and YYNGEE. The V and J ends lost 2 bases and 4 bases, in that order; junction bases with no gene match: 5. The CDR3 is made up of 16 amino acids. The CDR3 DNA follows: TGTGCCAGCAGCGTGGTGTCTAGCGGGAGCACCGGGGAGCTGTTTTTT. As protein: CASSVVSSGSTGELFF.

V is TRBV7-2 and J is TRBJ1-6, with TRBD1 matching 7 bases. The CDR3 extends over 15 amino acids. V gave up 5 bases and J gave up 9 bases; unmatched junction bases: 10. Germline loops: CDR1 SGHTA, CDR2 FQGNSA. The CDR3 DNA is TGTGCCAGCAGCCTCTCGGACAGGTCTGGTTCACCCCTCCACTTT. Its translation is CASSLSDRSGSPLHF.

The chain joins TRBV20-1 to TRBJ2-7; 7 nucleotides line up with TRBD1. J gave up 4 bases and V 3 bases, and 0 bases lay outside the gene matches. CDR1 is DFQATT and CDR2 is SNEGSKA in the germline V gene (reference sequence). The CDR3 totals 11 residues. CDR3 nucleotides: TGCAGTGCTAGGACAGGGTACGAGCAGTACTTC. It is translated as CSARTGYEQYF.

The rearrangement links TRBV15 to TRBJ2-7; tentative D call: TRBD1 (5 bases). This CDR3 is built from 15 residues. Germline CDR1 and CDR2: LNHNV and YYDKDF (reference sequence). Trimming shortened V by 1 base and J by 4 bases, and 14 bases separated the two germline ends. CDR3 residues: CATSRAGSRVYEQYF. CDR3 in DNA: TGTGCCACCAGCAGAGCAGGGTCTAGAGTTTACGAGCAGTACTTC.

The chain carries TRBV25-1 and TRBJ2-7; 11 bases agree with TRBD1. This CDR3 spans 15 amino acids. Germline assignment: CDR1 MGHDK and CDR2 SYGVNS. The trim removed 4 bases at V and 3 bases at J, leaving 5 bases unmatched. In DNA, the CDR3 is TGTGCCAGCAGTGCCTCGGGACAGGGGGACTACGAGCAGTACTTC. As protein: CASSASGQGDYEQYF.

The genes are TRBV6-6 and TRBJ1-2; D gene unclear. Germline loops: CDR1 MNHNY, CDR2 SVGAGI (reference sequence). The CDR3 totals 14 residues. Trimming took 6 bases from V and 2 from J, leaving 13 bases between them. In DNA, the CDR3 is TGTGCCAGCAGGCTGATGGCTAGAAACTATGGCTACACCTTC. Translated: CASRLMARNYGYTF.

The chain links TRBV5-1 to TRBJ2-3; 9 bases are a match to TRBD1. J lost 2 bases, V lost 4 bases, and 8 bases had no gene match. CDR3 size: 16 residues. CDR1 is SGHRS and CDR2 is YFSETQ in the germline V gene. CDR3 residues: CASSATGTGYTDTQYF. The CDR3 nucleotides read TGCGCCAGCAGCGCAACCGGGACAGGGTACACAGATACGCAGTATTTT.

This chain connects TRBV29-1 to TRBJ1-1; the D gene is possibly TRBD1 (6 bases). CDR1 SQVTM and CDR2 ANQGSEA come from the germline V gene. V was clipped by 6 bases and J by 0 bases, with 17 bases between them. CDR3 length equals 15 residues. CDR3 in amino acids: CSVELFGQMNTEAFF. CDR3 DNA: TGCAGCGTGGAACTATTCGGACAGATGAACACTGAAGCTTTCTTT.

J is TRBJ2-7 and V is TRBV3-1 (or the pseudogene TRBV3-2); D is perhaps TRBD1 (6 bases). The length of the CDR3 is 15 residues. The germline V and J ends were trimmed by 4 bases and 0 bases, with 13 bases remaining between them. From germline, CDR1 is LGHDT and CDR2 YNNKEL (reference sequence). CDR3 in amino acids: CASSRGPESSYEQYF. The CDR3 DNA reads TGTGCCAGCAGCCGGGGGCCCGAAAGCTCCTACGAGCAGTACTTC.

The gene calls are TRBV5-1 and TRBJ1-1, with 8 nucleotides matching TRBD1. The CDR3 has 14 residues. Germline CDR1 reads SGHRS; CDR2 reads YFSETQ. With 6 bases clipped from V and 6 bases from J, the junction kept 10 bases outside the gene matches. The CDR3 reads CASIPGTGSSEAFF. The CDR3 nucleotides are TGCGCCAGCATCCCCGGGACAGGCAGTTCTGAAGCTTTCTTT. Supplemented by reference TRBV5-1 and TRBJ1-1, the full variable domain reads KAGVTQTPRYLIKTRGQQVTLSCSPISGHRSVSWYQQTPGQGLQFLFEYFSETQRNKGNFPGRFSGRQFSNSRSEMNVSTLELGDSALYLCASIPGTGSSEAFFGQGTRLTVV.

CDR3 coding DNA: TGCGCCAGCAGCCAAGAAACTAGCGGGGGAGGGGAGCAGTTCTTC. Protein sequence: CASSQETSGGGEQFF. The V and J genes are TRBV4-1 and TRBJ2-1; 11 bases are shared with TRBD2. CDR1 and CDR2 (germline): MGHRA, YSYEKL. The J segment lost 10 bases and the V segment lost 0 bases, leaving 5 bases of the junction unmatched. This CDR3 is 15 amino acids long.

The rearrangement joins TRBV7-2 to TRBJ2-2; 7 bases fit TRBD2. V lost 5 bases and J lost 4; bases outside the gene matches: 4. Germline CDR1 SGHTA, CDR2 FQGNSA. CDR3 length: 14 amino acids. This chain's CDR3 is CASSPGLLTGELFF. The CDR3 DNA reads TGTGCCAGCAGCCCGGGACTACTCACCGGGGAGCTGTTTTTT.

This sequence joins TRBV6-5 and TRBJ1-1; no clear D gene. V was clipped by 7 bases and J by 1 base, with 10 bases between them. The germline gives CDR1 MNHEY, CDR2 SVGAGI. CDR3 size: 13 residues. The CDR3 sequence is CASTKEGNTEAFF. The CDR3 coding sequence is TGTGCCAGCACCAAAGAGGGGAACACTGAAGCTTTCTTT.

V usage is TRBV5-4 and J usage is TRBJ2-6, with TRBD1 matching 8 bases. This CDR3 comprises 16 residues. Germline V lookup: CDR1 SGHNT, CDR2 YYREEE (reference sequence). V lost 6 bases to trimming and J lost 2 bases; unmatched junction nucleotides: 7. For the CDR3, the DNA is TGTGCCAGCACCTACCAGGGGGCTGCTGGGGCCAACGTCCTGACTTTC. It encodes CASTYQGAAGANVLTF.

The chain uses TRBV6-6 and TRBJ2-1, with TRBD2 identical over 11 bases. The CDR3 length is 16 residues. Germline V gives CDR1 MNHNY, CDR2 SVGAGI (reference sequence). Losses at the gene ends were 5 bases for V and 7 bases for J; bases not matched to a gene: 10. In DNA, the CDR3 is TGTGCCAGCAGTCAGAGTGTAGCGGGGGGGCGAAATGAGCAGTTCTTC. Translated, it gives CASSQSVAGGRNEQFF.

This rearrangement joins TRBV30 to TRBJ1-1, with D perhaps matching TRBD1 (6 bases). Trimming stripped 4 bases from V and 0 bases from J, with 15 bases between. CDR1 GTSNPN and CDR2 SVGIG come from the germline V gene (reference sequence). CDR3 size: 15 residues. The CDR3 loop is CAWIGGKTMNTEAFF. The CDR3 coding sequence is TGTGCCTGGATAGGGGGAAAAACTATGAACACTGAAGCTTTCTTT.

The chain carries TRBV6-5 and TRBJ2-3; 8 bases agree with TRBD1. The germline CDR1 and CDR2 sequences are MNHEY and SVGAGI. This CDR3 contains 13 residues. Trimming cost V 7 bases and J 5 bases; bases outside gene matches: 5. The CDR3 nucleotides are TGTGCCAGCATGCCAGGGGGCATAGATACGCAGTATTTT. It codes for CASMPGGIDTQYF.

This chain uses TRBV9 with TRBJ2-2, with 14 nucleotides matching TRBD2. From germline, CDR1 is SGDLS and CDR2 YYNGEE. CDR3 length: 19 residues. J gave up 0 bases and V 2 bases, and 6 bases lay outside the gene matches. The CDR3 region is CASSVGLAGGYANTGELFF. The CDR3 nucleotides are TGTGCCAGCAGCGTCGGACTAGCGGGGGGCTACGCGAACACCGGGGAGCTGTTTTTT.

The chain carries TRBV3-1 (or the pseudogene TRBV3-2) and TRBJ1-3; D is perhaps TRBD1 (5 bases). CDR3 size: 15 residues. The V end lost 4 bases, the J end lost 2 bases, and 12 bases lay between the germline ends. Germline V lookup: CDR1 LGHDT, CDR2 YNNKEL (reference sequence). The CDR3 coding sequence is TGTGCCAGCAGCCGCGCCCGGGGGGCTGGAAACACCATATATTTT. Translating gives CASSRARGAGNTIYF.

The chain employs TRBV30 and TRBJ1-1; D is ambiguous. Looked up from germline, CDR1 is GTSNPN and CDR2 is SVGIG (reference sequence). The V end lost 2 bases, the J end lost 0 bases, and 7 bases lay between the germline ends. The CDR3 extends over 13 amino acids. The CDR3 bases are TGTGCCTGGAGTTCGGGGATGAACACTGAAGCTTTCTTT. Amino acid sequence: CAWSSGMNTEAFF.

V usage is TRBV4-2 and J usage is TRBJ2-1; 11 bases fit TRBD2. Germline CDR1 reads LGHNA; CDR2 reads YNFKEQ. CDR3 size: 14 residues. The V segment lost 6 bases and the J segment 6 bases; nucleotides outside the gene matches: 4. The CDR3 here is CASRIAGGGNEQFF. In DNA, the CDR3 is TGTGCCAGCAGGATAGCGGGGGGGGGCAATGAGCAGTTCTTC.